The 17 T cell receptor beta chains reported below all come from one sample, sequenced in a study of cytomegalovirus exposure and HLA in healthy donors. 13 Jbeta primers and 60 Vbeta primers were used for the PCR. Clones were sequenced by immunoSEQ multiplex PCR, and TCRdb holds only the in-frame ones, with some missing. The sample consists of 170,000 or so clones, around 72% of them appearing once. The sample consisted of PBMCs. All receptors come from a woman between 45 and 65 years old in good health and CMV-seropositive.

This clone was counted only a few times. The V and J genes are TRBV7-9 and TRBJ1-2, with D unclear. V lost 5 bases, J lost 0 bases, and 7 bases lay in between. CDR3 length: 13 amino acids. In germline, CDR1 is SEHNR, CDR2 FQNEAQ (reference sequence). In nucleotides, the CDR3 is TGTGCCAGCAGCCCCTCCCCTAACTATGGCTACACCTTC. Residues: CASSPSPNYGYTF.

In this sample, this clone turned up once. The CDR3 loop reads CAWSVRTVSPLHF. Written as DNA, the CDR3 is TGTGCCTGGAGCGTAAGGACAGTTTCACCCCTCCACTTT. This chain joins TRBV30 and TRBJ1-6, with a possible D match to TRBD1 (6 bases). Germline values: CDR1 GTSNPN, CDR2 SVGIG (reference sequence). The CDR3 runs 13 residues. V dropped 3 bases and J dropped 9 bases, with 12 bases sitting between them.

The chain couples TRBV30 to TRBJ1-6; 7 nucleotides agree with TRBD1. The CDR3 is 14 amino acids. V gave up 4 bases and J gave up 7 bases; unmatched junction bases: 7. CDR1 and CDR2 (germline): GTSNPN, SVGIG (reference sequence). CDR3: CAWTPGQINSPLHF. CDR3 coding DNA: TGTGCCTGGACTCCGGGACAGATAAATTCACCCCTCCACTTT.

This sequence joins TRBV6-5 and TRBJ2-5; 7 bases agree with TRBD1. The J call is in doubt because the DNA end fits TRBJ2-7 better. This CDR3 spans 13 amino acids. CDR1 MNHEY and CDR2 SVGAGI come from the germline V gene. This chain's CDR3 is CASGPSGTVEQYF. The CDR3 nucleotides are TGTGCCAGCGGGCCGTCCGGGACAGTCGAGCAGTACTTC.

This clone showed up just a few times. The V and J genes are TRBV2 and TRBJ2-7; possible D gene TRBD2, 6 bases. This CDR3 has 13 amino acids. V was cut by 6 bases and J by 5 bases, with 14 bases left in between. CDR1 is SNHLY, CDR2 FYNNEI, per germline. CDR3 region: CASRRDLADEQYF. CDR3 bases: TGTGCCAGCAGGCGGGACCTGGCAGACGAGCAGTACTTC.

The chain combines TRBV5-6 with TRBJ2-4; TRBD2 matches at 9 bases. The CDR3 length is 14 residues. CDR1 and CDR2 from the germline V gene are SGHDT and YYEEEE. V trimming: 2 bases; J trimming: 10 bases; junction bases outside the gene matches: 7. CDR3 protein: CASSLSGGRGIQYF. CDR3 in DNA: TGTGCCAGCAGCTTAAGCGGGGGGAGGGGGATTCAGTACTTC.

V and J are TRBV19 and TRBJ2-7; D is perhaps TRBD2 (6 bases). V gave up 3 bases and J gave up 6 bases, with 9 bases separating them. This CDR3 is built from 12 residues. Germline CDR1 and CDR2: LNHDA and SQIVND (reference sequence). The CDR3 loop reads CASSIQEGEQYF. As DNA, the CDR3 is TGTGCCAGTAGTATTCAGGAGGGCGAGCAGTACTTC.

This clone occurred once. The chain links TRBV6-5 to TRBJ2-3; TRBD2 matches 8 bases. Looked up from germline, CDR1 is MNHEY and CDR2 is SVGAGI. Losses at the gene ends were 1 base for V and 2 bases for J; bases not matched to a gene: 5. The CDR3 runs to 16 residues. Written as DNA, the CDR3 is TGTGCCAGCAGTTACTGGTCTAGCGGGCCCACAGATACGCAGTATTTT. Translated: CASSYWSSGPTDTQYF.

The chain employs TRBV7-8 and TRBJ1-2; perhaps TRBD1 as D (6 bases). V lost 4 bases to trimming and J lost 3 bases, with 15 bases between them. The CDR3 is 15 amino acids. CDR1 and CDR2 from the germline V gene are SGHVS and FQNEAQ. The CDR3 protein is CASSSREAGDYGYTF. In DNA, the CDR3 is TGTGCCAGCAGCTCCCGGGAGGCAGGGGACTATGGCTACACCTTC.

The chain is built from TRBV19 and TRBJ1-5; a weak D match, TRBD1 (6 bases). The CDR3 runs 17 residues. V gave up 4 bases and J gave up 0 bases, with 16 bases separating them. Germline CDR1 is LNHDA and CDR2 is SQIVND (reference sequence). The CDR3, as DNA: TGTGCCAGTAGTACCGTATGGACAGCCGATAGCAATCAGCCCCAGCATTTT. Amino acid sequence: CASSTVWTADSNQPQHF.

The rearrangement uses TRBV5-1 and TRBJ1-2; TRBD1 matches 9 bases. Germline V lookup: CDR1 SGHRS, CDR2 YFSETQ. CDR3 size: 14 residues. Trimming took 4 bases from V and 7 from J; bases not matched to a gene: 8. CDR3 sequence: CASSVTGGSRGYTF. The CDR3 DNA reads TGCGCCAGCAGCGTAACAGGGGGCTCGCGTGGCTACACCTTC.

The CDR3, as DNA: TGTGCCTGGAGTCAGGGGTCCGATCAGCCCCAGCATTTT. Protein: CAWSQGSDQPQHF. The chain links TRBV30 to TRBJ1-5; D is possibly TRBD1 (6 bases). Trimming cost V 2 bases and J 5 bases, with 10 bases left between them. The CDR3 runs to 13 residues. Germline V gene sequence: CDR1 GTSNPN, CDR2 SVGIG (reference sequence). Looking up the rest from reference TRBV30 and TRBJ1-5 gives the full variable domain: SQTIHQWPATLVQPVGSPLSLECTVEGTSNPNLYWYRQAAGRGLQLLFYSVGIGQISSEVPQNLSASRPQDRQFILSSKKLLLSDSGFYLCAWSQGSDQPQHFGDGTRLSIL.

The rearrangement joins TRBV11-3 to TRBJ1-4; 8 bases map to TRBD1. With V trimmed by 5 bases and J by 10 bases, 12 bases remained unmatched. Germline V gives CDR1 SGHNT, CDR2 YENEEA. The CDR3 consists of 15 residues. The CDR3 bases are TGTGCCAGCAGCCGGGGACAGGAGGGACCTGGAAAACTGTTTTTT. It translates to CASSRGQEGPGKLFF.

This chain links TRBV4-3 with TRBJ1-2; D gene unclear. The CDR3 runs 15 residues. The V and J ends lost 0 bases and 4 bases respectively, with 12 bases between them. Germline V gene sequence: CDR1 LGHNA, CDR2 YSLEER. CDR3 loop: CASSQDTEPLYGYTF. Here the CDR3 DNA reads TGCGCCAGCAGCCAAGATACAGAGCCCCTCTATGGCTACACCTTC.

This rearrangement joins TRBV19 to TRBJ2-3, with 8 bases fitting TRBD2. Germline lookup yields CDR1 LNHDA and CDR2 SQIVND (reference sequence). J gave up 3 bases and V 5 bases, and 7 bases lay outside the gene matches. This CDR3 comprises 15 residues. This chain's CDR3 is CASSGTGGLTDTQYF. CDR3 in DNA: TGTGCCAGTAGTGGAACGGGGGGGCTTACAGATACGCAGTATTTT.

The gene calls are TRBV7-2 and TRBJ2-1; a weak D match, TRBD1 (6 bases). Trimming cost V 6 bases and J 4 bases, with 16 bases left between them. Germline CDR1 SGHTA, CDR2 FQGNSA. The CDR3 consists of 15 residues. CDR3 region: CASSPGTSKYNEQFF. The CDR3 DNA sequence: TGTGCCAGCAGTCCAGGGACAAGTAAGTACAATGAGCAGTTCTTC.

This clone was counted only a few times. The V call is TRBV4-3, the J call TRBJ2-6, with a possible D match to TRBD1 (6 bases). V was pared by 3 bases and J by 3 bases, with 12 bases between. Germline values: CDR1 LGHNA, CDR2 YSLEER. The CDR3 covers 16 residues. The CDR3 loop reads CASSQGQGYGANVLTF. Written as DNA, the CDR3 is TGCGCCAGCAGCCAGGGACAAGGATATGGGGCCAACGTCCTGACTTTC.